In this sample, the clone carrying this T cell receptor (beta chain) turned up a few times. No antigen is known for it. Trimming removed 1 base from V and 3 bases from J, with 13 bases in between. The CDR3 is made up of 15 amino acids. From germline, CDR1 is SGHRS and CDR2 YFSETQ. Those donors who had ophthalmopathy presented with moderate-to-severe activity, a CAS of ≥3, a NOSPECS of ≥4 and a duration under 3 months. Uncontrolled infections, pregnancy, lactation or other autoimmune diseases led to patient exclusion. The authors diagnosed from clinical symptoms, serum thyroxine, TRAb, thyroid ultrasound and orbital computed tomography. Investigators amplified TCR beta CDR3 regions from RNA transcripts. RT-PCR was first run with HTBI primers, then multiplex PCR in a second round. TCRdb redid the calling of the multiplex PCR reads with MiXCR, one entry per CDR3 protein. The sample lists about 220,000 distinct CDR3 sequences, under 25% seen once, with under 55% in the top ten.

This sample is part of a study of Graves' ophthalmopathy and Graves' hyperthyroidism. Points from the study as a whole: Blood was where most expanded thyroid clonotypes above 0.001 frequency also turned up.

The TCR originated in a woman in her forties or fifties with Graves' ophthalmopathy. The chain combines TRBV5-1 with TRBJ2-5; a weak D match, TRBD2 (6 bases). Input material: peripheral blood. CDR3: CASSLMGGREETQYF. For the CDR3, the DNA is TGCGCCAGCAGCTTGATGGGGGGACGGGAAGAGACCCAGTACTTC. Using reference TRBV5-1 and TRBJ2-5 for the parts outside the CDR3, the full variable domain is KAGVTQTPRYLIKTRGQQVTLSCSPISGHRSVSWYQQTPGQGLQFLFEYFSETQRNKGNFPGRFSGRQFSNSRSEMNVSTLELGDSALYLCASSLMGGREETQYFGPGTRLLVL.